The 16 T cell receptor beta chains listed next were all sequenced from one sample in a study of blood T cell repertoires in COVID-19. Only in-frame clones appear in the TCRdb table, and some are missing; sequencing was by immunoSEQ multiplex PCR. The sample records 400,000 to 450,000 clones, roughly nine tenths being singletons. Sequenced input: PBMCs or T cells enriched from blood (not recorded which). The receptors were gathered from a man aged 30 to 39 who had recovered from COVID-19.

V and J are TRBV2 and TRBJ2-7; TRBD1 might be the D (7 bases). Trimming took off 8 bases at V and 3 bases at J, with 14 bases between the two ends. The V gene's germline CDR1 is SNHLY and CDR2 FYNNEI. The CDR3 has 13 residues. The CDR3 nucleotides read TGTGCCAGCGGGGGGACAGAAGACTACGAGCAGTACTTC. It is translated as CASGGTEDYEQYF.

As for this clone: In the same sample, other DNA sequences code for this CDR3. V usage is TRBV28 and J usage is TRBJ2-7, with TRBD2 as a possible D gene (6 bases). The germline V gene encodes CDR1 MDHEN and CDR2 SYDVKM. Trimming took off 3 bases at V and 4 bases at J, with 7 bases between the two ends. This CDR3 is built from 12 residues. The CDR3 loop is CASSLGTYEQYF. The CDR3 DNA is TGTGCCAGCAGTTTGGGGACTTACGAGCAGTACTTC.

This clone has just a few counts. The V gene is TRBV6-2 or TRBV6-3, the J gene TRBJ1-1, with TRBD1 matching 7 bases. Trimming cost V 0 bases and J 3 bases; bases outside gene matches: 10. The germline gives CDR1 MNHEY, CDR2 SVGEGT. The CDR3 is made up of 17 amino acids. This CDR3 reads CASSYSDGQAYYTEAFF. CDR3 DNA: TGTGCCAGCAGTTACTCGGATGGACAGGCATATTACACTGAAGCTTTCTTT.

This clone has a single count. This chain links TRBV14 with TRBJ1-1; a possible D gene is TRBD1 (5 bases). V was clipped by 4 bases and J by 5 bases, with 11 bases between them. CDR3 size: 13 residues. The germline V gene has CDR1 SGHDN and CDR2 FVKESK. CDR3 sequence (DNA): TGTGCCAGCAGCCTAACCCAGGGAACTGAAGCTTTCTTT. Its translation: CASSLTQGTEAFF.

V gene TRBV4-2 combines with J gene TRBJ2-7; TRBD1 aligns across 10 bases. Germline values: CDR1 LGHNA, CDR2 YNFKEQ. CDR3 length equals 14 residues. Losses at the gene ends were 7 bases for V and 2 bases for J; bases not matched to a gene: 5. The DNA for the CDR3 is TGTGCCAGCACCCCGGGACAGGGGCCCTACGAGCAGTACTTC. Translated, it gives CASTPGQGPYEQYF.

This chain joins TRBV7-9 and TRBJ2-7, with TRBD1 matching 7 bases. In germline, CDR1 is SEHNR, CDR2 FQNEAQ (reference sequence). The CDR3 sequence is 13 residues long. The ends lost 5 bases at V and 3 bases at J; junction bases unmatched: 4. CDR3 loop: CASSPDRFYEQYF. The CDR3 DNA is TGTGCCAGCAGCCCGGACAGGTTCTACGAGCAGTACTTC.

The chain combines TRBV10-3 with TRBJ2-2; 13 nucleotides align to TRBD2. This CDR3 is built from 14 residues. CDR1 is ENHRY, CDR2 SYGVKD, per germline. The V and J ends lost 9 bases and 3 bases, in that order; junction bases with no gene match: 1. DNA for the CDR3: TGTGCCATTGGACTAGCGGGAGACACCGGGGAGCTGTTTTTT. Protein product: CAIGLAGDTGELFF.

The CDR3 reads CASSQAGPPNTDTQYF. As DNA, the CDR3 is TGCGCCAGCAGCCAAGCAGGGCCGCCTAACACAGATACGCAGTATTTT. V and J are TRBV4-1 and TRBJ2-3; D possibly corresponds to TRBD1 (5 bases). Germline CDR1 is MGHRA and CDR2 is YSYEKL. The V gene lost 1 base and the J gene lost 2 bases, with 13 bases spanning the gap. The CDR3 spans 16 residues.

The chain joins TRBV19 to TRBJ2-1; 11 nucleotides align to TRBD2. Trimming took 3 bases from V and 2 from J; bases not matched to a gene: 6. The V gene's germline CDR1 is LNHDA and CDR2 SQIVND (reference sequence). CDR3 size: 17 residues. This CDR3 reads CASSIFQLAGAYNEQFF. In DNA, the CDR3 is TGTGCCAGTAGTATCTTCCAACTAGCGGGAGCCTACAATGAGCAGTTCTTC.

This clone came up once. The chain employs TRBV5-1 and TRBJ1-4; 8 bases fit TRBD1. Germline-derived CDR1 and CDR2 are SGHRS and YFSETQ. J was trimmed by 7 bases and V by 4 bases; bases with no gene match: 9. CDR3 size: 15 residues. The CDR3 reads CASSRDRGGGEKLFF. CDR3 DNA sequence: TGCGCCAGCAGCAGAGACAGGGGAGGAGGTGAAAAACTGTTTTTT. Full variable domain (remainder filled in from reference TRBV5-1 and TRBJ1-4): KAGVTQTPRYLIKTRGQQVTLSCSPISGHRSVSWYQQTPGQGLQFLFEYFSETQRNKGNFPGRFSGRQFSNSRSEMNVSTLELGDSALYLCASSRDRGGGEKLFFGSGTQLSVL.

The V and J genes are TRBV3-1 (or the pseudogene TRBV3-2) and TRBJ2-1, with 7 bases that match TRBD1. The J segment lost 7 bases and the V segment lost 2 bases, leaving 5 bases of the junction unmatched. The CDR3 spans 14 residues. Germline V CDR1 and CDR2: LGHDT, YNNKEL (reference sequence). The DNA of the CDR3 is TGTGCCAGCAGCCAAAAGGGGGCACCTAATGAGCAGTTCTTC. This gives the protein CASSQKGAPNEQFF.

This chain connects TRBV2 to TRBJ1-5, with D maybe TRBD1 (5 bases). Per the germline V gene, CDR1 is SNHLY and CDR2 is FYNNEI. Trimming cost V 5 bases and J 4 bases, with 15 bases left between them. The CDR3 length is 15 residues. For the CDR3, the DNA is TGTGCCAGCAGTCTGGGGCAAGGAAGGAATCAGCCCCAGCATTTT. It is translated as CASSLGQGRNQPQHF.

The chain employs TRBV18 and TRBJ2-1, with TRBD2 identical over 13 bases. With 5 bases clipped from V and 6 bases from J, the junction kept 4 bases outside the gene matches. CDR3 size: 15 residues. Germline V CDR1 and CDR2: KGHSH, LQKENI. As DNA, the CDR3 is TGTGCCAGCTCATCGCGGACTAGCGGGGGCAATGAGCAGTTCTTC. Its protein product is CASSSRTSGGNEQFF.

This rearrangement joins TRBV28 to TRBJ2-7; 9 bases map to TRBD1. CDR1 is MDHEN and CDR2 is SYDVKM in the germline V gene. This CDR3 region has 15 residues. Germline trimming cut 6 bases from V and 0 bases from J; bases unmatched to any gene: 6. CDR3 sequence reads: CASRAGTGFSYEQYF. The CDR3 nucleotides read TGTGCCAGCAGGGCCGGGACAGGGTTCTCCTACGAGCAGTACTTC.

This clone was recorded a few times. The rearrangement uses TRBV7-8 and TRBJ2-7, with D hard to call. CDR3 size: 12 residues. V was shortened by 4 bases and J by 3 bases, with 7 bases between the two germline ends. Looked up from germline, CDR1 is SGHVS and CDR2 is FQNEAQ. The CDR3 region is CASSSTSYEQYF. CDR3 DNA sequence: TGTGCCAGCAGCTCGACAAGCTACGAGCAGTACTTC.

This clone was observed once. The chain has TRBV11-2 and TRBJ2-7, with D tentatively TRBD1 (5 bases). The CDR3 is made up of 15 amino acids. Germline V gene lookup returns CDR1 SGHAT and CDR2 FQNNGV. Between the trimmed V and J ends, which lost 3 bases and 0 bases, there was a span of 12 bases. CDR3 region: CASSLGLSSSYEQYF. Written as DNA, the CDR3 is TGTGCCAGCAGCTTGGGGCTATCCAGCTCCTACGAGCAGTACTTC.